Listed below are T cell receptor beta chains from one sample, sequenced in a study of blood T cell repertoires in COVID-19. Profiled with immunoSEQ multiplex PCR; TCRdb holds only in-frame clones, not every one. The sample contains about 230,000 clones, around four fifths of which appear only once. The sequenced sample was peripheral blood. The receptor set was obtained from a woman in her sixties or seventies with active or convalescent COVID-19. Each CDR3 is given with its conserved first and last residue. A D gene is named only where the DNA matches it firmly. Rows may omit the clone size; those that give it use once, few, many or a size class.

TGTGCCAGCAACAGCCCGAACACCGGGGAGCTGTTTTTT | CASNSPNTGELFF | TRBJ2-2 | NA | TRBV27 | NA | 13
TGTGCCAGCAGTTACTCGACCAGGGAATATTACGAGCAGTACTTC | CASSYSTREYYEQYF | TRBJ2-7 | NA | TRBV6-2/TRBV6-3 | NA | 15
TGTGCCAGCAGCGTGGCTAGCGGGGGCCGAACTGAAGCTTTCTTT | CASSVASGGRTEAFF | TRBJ1-1 | NA | TRBV9 | NA | 15
TGTGCCAGCAGCCTCTTACGGGGGGTTCAAGAGACCCAGTACTTC | CASSLLRGVQETQYF | TRBJ2-5 | TRBD2 | TRBV7-7 | NA | 15
TGTGCCAGCAGTGGACAGGGGTACACTGAAGCTTTCTTT | CASSGQGYTEAFF | TRBJ1-1 | TRBD1 | TRBV2 | NA | 13
TGTGCCAGCAGTGATCCAGCGCTCGGTACAGATACGCAGTATTTT | CASSDPALGTDTQYF | TRBJ2-3 | NA | TRBV25-1 | NA | 15
TGCGCCAGCAGGGGACTAGCGGGAGTCGAAACCGGGGAGCTGTTTTTT | CASRGLAGVETGELFF | TRBJ2-2 | TRBD2 | TRBV5-1 | NA | 16
TGTGCCAGCAGCTTAGAGGCGGACAGGGGCTATGGCTACACCTTC | CASSLEADRGYGYTF | TRBJ1-2 | TRBD1 | TRBV11-2 | NA | 15
TGTGCCAGCAGCCAGAGAGGGCTAGCGGGAGCCTATGAGCAGTTCTTC | CASSQRGLAGAYEQFF | TRBJ2-1 | TRBD2 | TRBV7-6 | NA | 16
TGTGCCAGCACCTGGACAGGGACTGAAGCTTTCTTT | CASTWTGTEAFF | TRBJ1-1 | TRBD1 | TRBV12-3/TRBV12-4 | NA | 12
TGCGCCAGCAGTGGAATAAGCGGGAGAGGCTACGAGCAGTACTTC | CASSGISGRGYEQYF | TRBJ2-7 | TRBD2 | TRBV10-1 | NA | 15
TGCGCCAGCAGTGAGTCGTCCAGGATGGGCACTGAAGCTTTCTTT | CASSESSRMGTEAFF | TRBJ1-1 | NA | TRBV10-2 | NA | 15
TGTGCCAGCAGCGCTTACAGGGGAGAGTCCACTGAAGCTTTCTTT | CASSAYRGESTEAFF | TRBJ1-1 | TRBD1 | TRBV7-3 | NA | 15
TGTGCCAGCAGTGAGGGCGTCTACGAGCAGTACTTC | CASSEGVYEQYF | TRBJ2-7 | NA | TRBV2 | NA | 12
TGTGCCAGCAGCCAAGATTGGGGAGACCCTGAGTATGAGCAGTTCTTC | CASSQDWGDPEYEQFF | TRBJ2-1 | NA | TRBV4-2 | NA | 16
TGTGCCAGCAGCCCCGGGACAGGATTGAATCAGCCCCAGCATTTT | CASSPGTGLNQPQHF | TRBJ1-5 | TRBD1 | TRBV6-5 | NA | 15
TGTGCCAGCAGCCCCGACACGAATTCACCCCTCCACTTT | CASSPDTNSPLHF | TRBJ1-6 | NA | TRBV7-9 | NA | 13
TGTGCCATCAGTCCGGGACAGGGAAAAACCCCTTCCCACTCTGGGGCCAACGTCCTGACTTTC | CAISPGQGKTPSHSGANVLTF | TRBJ2-6 | TRBD1 | TRBV10-3 | once | 21
TGTGCCAGCAGTTTCTATCCTTATGGCTACACCTTC | CASSFYPYGYTF | TRBJ1-2 | NA | TRBV12-3/TRBV12-4 | few | 12
TGCGCCAGCAGCCAAGAAACAGGGGCATTGGTGCATACGCAGTATTTT | CASSQETGALVHTQYF | TRBJ2-3 | TRBD1 | TRBV4-1 | NA | 16
TGTGCCAGCAGCTTCTCGATTAGGAGCTCCTACGAGCAGTACTTC | CASSFSIRSSYEQYF | TRBJ2-7 | NA | TRBV7-3 | NA | 15
TGCGCCAGCAGGCTTTCGACAGGGGACGAGACCCAGTACTTC | CASRLSTGDETQYF | TRBJ2-5 | TRBD1 | TRBV5-1 | NA | 14
TGTGCCAGCAGTCTACAGGGCGAGCAGTACTTC | CASSLQGEQYF | TRBJ2-7 | NA | TRBV6-6 | NA | 11
TGTGCCAGCAGCTTAACCGGGACTCGAGAGACCCAGTACTTC | CASSLTGTRETQYF | TRBJ2-5 | NA | TRBV7-2 | NA | 14
TGTGCCAGTAGTCGTACTAGCGGGTGGGGCGGGGAGCTGTTTTTT | CASSRTSGWGGELFF | TRBJ2-2 | TRBD2 | TRBV19 | NA | 15
TGTGCCAGCAGTGAGGCAGGAGGCTACTACGAGCAGTACTTC | CASSEAGGYYEQYF | TRBJ2-7 | NA | TRBV6-1 | once | 14
TGTGCCAGCAGTCCATCCGGGACAGGGGTCTATGGCTACACCTTC | CASSPSGTGVYGYTF | TRBJ1-2 | TRBD1 | TRBV7-3 | NA | 15
TGCGCCAGCAGCATTGGGACAGGGGGCAATGAGCAGTTCTTC | CASSIGTGGNEQFF | TRBJ2-1 | TRBD1 | TRBV5-1 | NA | 14
TGTGCCAGCAGCCGTAGGAGGACAGAGTCCTATGGCTACACCTTC | CASSRRRTESYGYTF | TRBJ1-2 | NA | TRBV14 | NA | 15
TGTGCCAGCAGTTACAGGGCGGGACAGGGCACAGATACGCAGTATTTT | CASSYRAGQGTDTQYF | TRBJ2-3 | TRBD1 | TRBV6-2/TRBV6-3 | NA | 16
TGTGCCAGCAGCCCGACCGGGACTTTAGTAACAGATACGCAGTATTTT | CASSPTGTLVTDTQYF | TRBJ2-3 | NA | TRBV7-2 | NA | 16
TGTGCCAGCAGCTTAGTGGGCCTGTCAGATACGCAGTATTTT | CASSLVGLSDTQYF | TRBJ2-3 | NA | TRBV11-2 | NA | 14
TGTGCCAGCAGCCGGGGACAGTATAATGAAAAACTGTTTTTT | CASSRGQYNEKLFF | TRBJ1-4 | TRBD1 | TRBV5-4 | NA | 14
TGCGCCAGCAGCTTGGGAGGAGAAAACGAGCAGTACTTC | CASSLGGENEQYF | TRBJ2-7 | NA | TRBV5-1 | many | 13
TGTGCCAGCAGCCCTGGGGGGATCTACGAGCAGTACTTC | CASSPGGIYEQYF | TRBJ2-7 | NA | TRBV11-3 | NA | 13
TGTGCCGCCGAAAACAGGGGGCAGAACACTGAAGCTTTCTTT | CAAENRGQNTEAFF | TRBJ1-1 | TRBD1 | TRBV10-3 | NA | 14
TGTGCCTCCCCTGGCCCGGAGGCAGCCTATGGCTACACCTTC | CASPGPEAAYGYTF | TRBJ1-2 | NA | TRBV30 | NA | 14
TGTGCCTGGAACGGGGAAAACCCGTATAATTCACCCCTCCACTTT | CAWNGENPYNSPLHF | TRBJ1-6 | NA | TRBV30 | NA | 15
TGTGCCAGCAGCCCGGGACAGGGGGCTGAAAAACTGTTTTTT | CASSPGQGAEKLFF | TRBJ1-4 | TRBD1 | TRBV3-1/TRBV3-2 | many | 14
TGTGCCAGCAGCCATGACAGACAAGGCCTAAGCTACACCTTC | CASSHDRQGLSYTF | TRBJ1-2 | NA | TRBV4-2 | NA | 14
TGCGCCAGCAGCCAAGATCTGAACAGGGGAAACACCATATATTTT | CASSQDLNRGNTIYF | TRBJ1-3 | NA | TRBV4-3 | NA | 15